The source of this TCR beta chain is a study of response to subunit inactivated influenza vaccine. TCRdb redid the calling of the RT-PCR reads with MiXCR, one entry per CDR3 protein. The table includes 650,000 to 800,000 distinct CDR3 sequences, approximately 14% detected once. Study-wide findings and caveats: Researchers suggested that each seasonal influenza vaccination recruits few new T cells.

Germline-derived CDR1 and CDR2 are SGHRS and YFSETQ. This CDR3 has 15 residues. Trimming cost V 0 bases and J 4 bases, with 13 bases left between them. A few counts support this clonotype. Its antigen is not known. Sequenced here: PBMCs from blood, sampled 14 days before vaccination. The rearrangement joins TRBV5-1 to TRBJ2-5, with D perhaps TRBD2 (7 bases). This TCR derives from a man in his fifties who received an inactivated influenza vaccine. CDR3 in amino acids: CASSLGRGPPETQYF. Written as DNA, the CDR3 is TGCGCCAGCAGCTTGGGGCGGGGGCCCCCAGAGACCCAGTACTTC.